This T cell receptor (beta chain) originates from a study of cytomegalovirus exposure and HLA in healthy donors. PCR primers comprised 60 Vbeta and 13 Jbeta primers. Generated by immunoSEQ multiplex PCR, the TCRdb table keeps only in-frame clones and is missing some. This table holds 150,000 to 200,000 clones, around 84% found once. V trimming: 0 bases; J trimming: 1 base; junction bases outside the gene matches: 5. The CDR3 loop spans 16 amino acids. Germline V gene lookup returns CDR1 MNHEY and CDR2 SVGAGI. This TCR came from a male donor in good health and CMV-seropositive. Sequencing input: PBMCs. The chain employs TRBV6-5 and TRBJ2-5, with TRBD2 matching 7 bases. The CDR3 region has the DNA TGTGCCAGCAGTTACTCGATCCAGCGGGGCCAAGAGACCCAGTACTTC. This sequence encodes CASSYSIQRGQETQYF.